One sample yielded the 11 T cell receptor beta chains listed below, sequenced in a study of long-term antiretroviral therapy in people with HIV. Runs used v3.0 of the immunoSEQ assay and were done at survey level. Measured with immunoSEQ multiplex PCR; TCRdb has only the in-frame clones, and not every one. The sample lists about 28,000 clones, 84% seen once, with about 6.4% in the top ten. The sample was unsorted PBMCs, taken 0.4 years after starting antiretroviral therapy. The source is a young man with HIV.

The CDR3 loop is CASSAPGQGMAGELFF. In DNA, the CDR3 is TGTGCCAGCAGCGCGCCGGGACAGGGTATGGCCGGGGAGCTGTTTTTT. This sequence joins TRBV7-9 and TRBJ2-2, with TRBD1 identical over 9 bases. J gave up 6 bases and V 5 bases, and 10 bases lay outside the gene matches. The CDR3 has 16 residues. Germline V CDR1 and CDR2: SEHNR, FQNEAQ (reference sequence).

The rearrangement joins TRBV27 to TRBJ2-7; 7 nucleotides align to TRBD1. V was pared by 5 bases and J by 4 bases, with 5 bases of the junction left unmatched. The CDR3 is made up of 13 amino acids. The germline V gene has CDR1 MNHEY and CDR2 SMNVEV (reference sequence). The CDR3 region is CASSTLGQYEQYF. CDR3 nucleotides: TGTGCCAGCAGTACCCTGGGACAGTACGAGCAGTACTTC.

V and J are TRBV14 and TRBJ1-1; D ambiguous. Germline loops: CDR1 SGHDN, CDR2 FVKESK. V shed 4 bases and J shed 3 bases, with 9 bases lying between them. CDR3 length: 13 amino acids. CDR3 region: CASSPTRYTEAFF. The CDR3 DNA sequence: TGTGCCAGCAGCCCGACCAGGTACACTGAAGCTTTCTTT.

V and J are TRBV5-4 and TRBJ2-1; D may be TRBD2 (5 bases). Germline loops: CDR1 SGHNT, CDR2 YYREEE (reference sequence). V lost 5 bases and J lost 6, with 18 bases in between. This CDR3 contains 15 residues. The CDR3 sequence: CASSKTSGTGNEQFF. The CDR3 DNA sequence: TGTGCCAGCAGTAAAACTAGTGGCACGGGCAATGAGCAGTTCTTC. Drawing the rest from reference TRBV5-4 and TRBJ2-1, the complete variable domain is ETGVTQSPTHLIKTRGQQVTLRCSSQSGHNTVSWYQQALGQGPQFIFQYYREEENGRGNFPPRFSGLQFPNYSSELNVNALELDDSALYLCASSKTSGTGNEQFFGPGTRLTVL.

The chain combines TRBV4-1 with TRBJ2-7; D may be TRBD1 or TRBD2 (5 bases each). The CDR3 has 12 residues. The V gene's germline CDR1 is MGHRA and CDR2 YSYEKL. Trimming took 2 bases from V and 7 from J, leaving 9 bases between them. The DNA for the CDR3 is TGCGCCAGCAGCCAACGGGACGGGGAGCAGTACTTC. Translation gives CASSQRDGEQYF.

This chain connects TRBV7-6 to TRBJ2-1; 10 nucleotides line up with TRBD2. The ends lost 1 base at V and 7 bases at J; junction bases unmatched: 13. The germline V gene encodes CDR1 SGHVS and CDR2 FNYEAQ. CDR3 length: 18 residues. CDR3 DNA sequence: TGTGCCAGCAGCTTAGTAAGTGGTGCTAGCGGGAGTGGGAATGAGCAGTTCTTC. Translated: CASSLVSGASGSGNEQFF. Full variable domain (outside the CDR3, taken from reference TRBV7-6 and TRBJ2-1): GAGVSQSPRYKVTKRGQDVALRCDPISGHVSLYWYRQALGQGPEFLTYFNYEAQQDKSGLPNDRFSAERPEGSISTLTIQRTEQRDSAMYRCASSLVSGASGSGNEQFFGPGTRLTVL.

The chain couples TRBV5-6 to TRBJ2-1; a weak D match, TRBD2 (7 bases). Trimming took off 1 base at V and 0 bases at J, with 11 bases between the two ends. Germline CDR1 reads SGHDT; CDR2 reads YYEEEE. The CDR3 length is 16 residues. The CDR3 is CASSLRGGNSYNEQFF. The CDR3 nucleotides are TGTGCCAGCAGCTTGAGGGGGGGGAACTCCTACAATGAGCAGTTCTTC.

The CDR3 sequence is CASSLLPAEAFF. As DNA, the CDR3 is TGTGCCAGCAGCTTATTACCAGCTGAAGCTTTCTTT. This chain connects TRBV7-2 to TRBJ1-1; D is uncertain. Germline V gene lookup returns CDR1 SGHTA and CDR2 FQGNSA. CDR3 length: 12 residues. V dropped 2 bases and J dropped 6 bases, with 7 bases sitting between them.

In its sample, this clone was seen a few times. The chain joins TRBV27 to TRBJ2-7; TRBD1 aligns across 8 bases. The trim removed 5 bases at V and 6 bases at J, leaving 9 bases unmatched. This CDR3 comprises 14 residues. CDR1 is MNHEY, CDR2 SMNVEV, per germline (reference sequence). The CDR3 loop reads CASSPGQVGGEQYF. As DNA, the CDR3 is TGTGCCAGCAGTCCGGGACAGGTGGGGGGCGAGCAGTACTTC.

The V call is TRBV25-1, the J call TRBJ1-2; 9 nucleotides line up with TRBD1. Germline CDR1 MGHDK, CDR2 SYGVNS. V shed 6 bases and J 10 bases; nucleotides not matched to a gene: 15. The length of the CDR3 is 15 residues. Here the CDR3 DNA reads TGTGCCAGCAGGGGAGCGGGACAGGGTAACAGCCTCTACACCTTC. Residues: CASRGAGQGNSLYTF.

V and J are TRBV7-9 and TRBJ2-2; a possible D gene is TRBD1 (7 bases). Germline V gene sequence: CDR1 SEHNR, CDR2 FQNEAQ (reference sequence). V was clipped by 4 bases and J by 10 bases, with 19 bases between them. The CDR3 contains 15 residues. For the CDR3, the DNA is TGTGCCAGCAGCTCCGGACAGGCGAGGGGGGTGGAGCTGTTTTTT. Amino acid sequence: CASSSGQARGVELFF.